These 4 T cell receptor beta chains originate from one sample sequenced in a study of cytotoxic CD8 clonotypes in ibrutinib-treated CLL. Using immunoSEQ multiplex PCR, the repertoire was profiled, and TCRdb retains in-frame clones only, with some absent. Among 150,000 or so clones, approximately 85% were seen once, and the ten largest hold roughly 1.9%. Here the sequenced sample was PBMCs, taken after 24 months of ibrutinib treatment. The source is a human donor with chronic lymphocytic leukemia.

CDR3 DNA: TGTGCCAGCAGCTTGGTAGGGTCGCCTAATTCACCCCTCCACTTT. Translating gives CASSLVGSPNSPLHF. J is TRBJ1-6 and V is TRBV5-6; no firm D call. Germline lookup yields CDR1 SGHDT and CDR2 YYEEEE. Trimming left V 0 bases short and J 6 bases short, with 10 bases between. The CDR3 contains 15 residues.

The chain uses TRBV7-2 and TRBJ2-2; D remains unclear. The CDR3 sequence is 14 residues long. From germline, CDR1 is SGHTA and CDR2 FQGNSA. Trimming stripped 0 bases from V and 5 bases from J, with 7 bases between. CDR3 loop: CASSLADLTGELFF. CDR3 bases: TGTGCCAGCAGCTTAGCCGACCTAACCGGGGAGCTGTTTTTT.

This chain connects TRBV15 to TRBJ1-3; D gene unclear. V shed 0 bases and J shed 8 bases, with 8 bases lying between them. CDR3 length: 13 residues. Germline CDR1 reads LNHNV; CDR2 reads YYDKDF (reference sequence). In DNA, the CDR3 is TGTGCCACCAGCAGAGATCCCCCAGACACCATATATTTT. Translation gives CATSRDPPDTIYF.

The V gene is TRBV11-2, the J gene TRBJ2-3, with 11 bases identical to TRBD2. V gave up 1 base and J gave up 2 bases; unmatched junction bases: 5. Germline-derived CDR1 and CDR2 are SGHAT and FQNNGV. CDR3 length: 17 residues. The chain's CDR3 is CASSLAASGGLTDTQYF. In nucleotides, the CDR3 is TGTGCCAGCAGCTTAGCAGCTAGCGGGGGGCTCACAGATACGCAGTATTTT.